These T cell receptor beta chains were read from a single sample in a study of a mutant IDH1 vaccine in newly diagnosed glioma. The table came from immunoSEQ multiplex PCR; TCRdb's copy has only in-frame clones and leaves some out. The sample yields roughly 86,000 clones, 81% seen once. The antigens of these receptors remain unknown. The sample here was PBMCs, taken from a glioma patient whose treatment included an IDH1 peptide vaccine. Receptor source: a man in his forties with glioma. Both conserved end residues are part of each CDR3. A D gene is named only where the DNA matches it firmly. Clone size is not always given. Where it is, it says once, few, many or a class for expanded clones.

length	size	J	V	D	CDR3	DNA
12	once	TRBJ1-4	TRBV5-4	-	CASSFEGEKLFF	TGTGCCAGCAGCTTCGAGGGTGAAAAACTGTTTTTT
14	many	TRBJ2-2	TRBV30	-	CAWGRDPATGELFF	TGTGCCTGGGGTCGGGACCCGGCCACCGGGGAGCTGTTTTTT
14	few	TRBJ1-1	TRBV9	-	CASKQGRPNTEAFF	TGTGCCAGCAAGCAGGGCAGGCCGAACACTGAAGCTTTCTTT
14	few	TRBJ1-1	TRBV9	TRBD1	CASSLGGGGAEAFF	TGTGCCAGCAGCCTCGGAGGAGGGGGCGCTGAAGCTTTCTTT
14	-	TRBJ2-1	TRBV2	-	CASSLASAYNEQFF	TGTGCCAGCAGTTTGGCTAGCGCTTACAATGAGCAGTTCTTC
10	-	TRBJ1-2	TRBV28	-	CASNREGYTF	TGTGCCAGCAACCGGGAAGGCTACACCTTC
17	-	TRBJ2-1	TRBV4-1	-	CASSQDPRGHSYNEQFF	TGCGCCAGCAGCCAAGATCCCCGTGGCCATTCATACAATGAGCAGTTCTTC
18	-	TRBJ2-5	TRBV11-2	TRBD2	CASSPSLAGGPRVETQYF	TGTGCCAGCAGCCCCTCACTAGCGGGGGGGCCTAGGGTAGAGACCCAGTACTTC
15	-	TRBJ2-1	TRBV9	-	CASSTHQGSYNEQFF	TGTGCCAGCAGCACACACCAGGGCTCCTACAATGAGCAGTTCTTC
14	-	TRBJ2-5	TRBV21-1	-	CASSSPPPGETQYF	TGTGCCAGCAGCTCACCGCCACCGGGGGAGACCCAGTACTTC
13	-	TRBJ2-3	TRBV7-2	-	CASSFISADTQYF	TGTGCCAGCAGCTTTATCAGTGCAGATACGCAGTATTTT
11	-	TRBJ2-7	TRBV2	-	CASRGVYEQYF	TGTGCCAGCAGAGGGGTCTACGAGCAGTACTTC
16	-	TRBJ2-7	TRBV19	TRBD1	CASSIDSRQGAYEQYF	TGTGCCAGTAGTATAGATTCACGGCAGGGGGCCTACGAGCAGTACTTC
14	-	TRBJ1-1	TRBV5-1	TRBD1	CASSNPDRATEAFF	TGCGCCAGCAGCAACCCCGACAGGGCCACTGAAGCTTTCTTT
16	few	TRBJ2-5	TRBV28	TRBD2	CASSLRPSGIQETQYF	TGTGCCAGCAGTTTAAGGCCTAGCGGGATACAGGAGACCCAGTACTTC
13	-	TRBJ1-5	TRBV6-6	-	CASTPTGNQPQHF	TGTGCCAGCACCCCTACAGGGAATCAGCCCCAGCATTTT
14	-	TRBJ2-3	TRBV12-5	TRBD2	CASALAGGRDTQYF	TGTGCTAGTGCTTTAGCGGGAGGCAGAGATACGCAGTATTTT
12	-	TRBJ2-7	TRBV29-1	-	CSVEGPLYEQYF	TGCAGCGTTGAAGGTCCACTATACGAGCAGTACTTC
16	-	TRBJ2-2	TRBV19	TRBD2	CASSYGALAVFGELFF	TGTGCCAGTAGTTACGGGGCACTAGCGGTATTCGGGGAGCTGTTTTTT
14	-	TRBJ2-7	TRBV11-2	-	CASRPGQAGYEQYF	TGTGCCAGCCGCCCCGGACAGGCGGGGTACGAGCAGTACTTC
18	-	TRBJ2-1	TRBV9	TRBD2	CASSVAFGGLAGGNEQFF	TGTGCCAGCAGCGTAGCGTTCGGCGGACTAGCGGGGGGCAATGAGCAGTTCTTC
15	-	TRBJ2-7	TRBV19	TRBD1	CASSIAWDRGQKQYF	TGTGCCAGTAGTATAGCCTGGGACAGGGGGCAGAAGCAGTACTTC
16	-	TRBJ2-7	TRBV6-5	-	CASSYSELLKNYEQYF	TGTGCCAGCAGTTACTCAGAGTTACTGAAAAACTACGAGCAGTACTTC
14	-	TRBJ2-1	TRBV5-1	-	CASRPEGGNNEQFF	TGCGCCAGCAGGCCAGAGGGGGGAAACAATGAGCAGTTCTTC
15	-	TRBJ2-2	TRBV7-2	TRBD1	CASSLATGAAGELFF	TGTGCCAGCAGCTTAGCAACAGGGGCGGCGGGGGAGCTGTTTTTT
12	-	TRBJ2-7	TRBV19	-	CASSIDGYEQYF	TGTGCCAGTAGTATAGATGGATACGAGCAGTACTTC
14	once	TRBJ2-7	TRBV9	TRBD1	CASSVRQGVLEQYF	TGTGCCAGCAGCGTAAGGCAGGGGGTACTCGAGCAGTACTTC
15	once	TRBJ2-7	TRBV11-2	-	CASSPTQGQGYEQYF	TGTGCCAGCAGCCCCACCCAGGGTCAAGGCTACGAGCAGTACTTC
13	-	TRBJ2-7	TRBV19	TRBD1	CASSAQGAYEQYF	TGTGCCAGTAGCGCTCAGGGGGCCTACGAGCAGTACTTC
19	-	TRBJ1-6	TRBV5-1	TRBD1	CASSFRRPGDRPNNSPLHF	TGCGCCAGCAGCTTCCGTCGCCCGGGGGACAGACCAAATAATTCACCCCTCCACTTT
15	-	TRBJ2-5	TRBV7-2	-	CASSLGQLLRGTQYF	TGTGCCAGCAGCTTAGGACAGCTACTCAGGGGGACCCAGTACTTC
14	once	TRBJ2-7	TRBV4-3	-	CASSPDLRDYEQYF	TGCGCCAGCAGCCCGGACCTACGGGACTACGAGCAGTACTTC
12	-	TRBJ2-7	TRBV2	-	CASRSLSYEQYF	TGTGCCAGCAGGAGCTTATCCTACGAGCAGTACTTC
15	-	TRBJ2-2	TRBV27	-	CASSLARTGTGELFF	TGTGCCAGCAGTTTAGCCCGGACGGGTACCGGGGAGCTGTTTTTT
12	few	TRBJ1-1	TRBV5-1	TRBD1	CASSLGDRGAFF	TGCGCCAGCAGCTTGGGAGACAGGGGAGCTTTCTTT
16	-	TRBJ2-1	TRBV5-1	TRBD2	CASSLEGSGVKNEQFF	TGCGCCAGCAGCTTGGAGGGTAGCGGGGTAAAAAATGAGCAGTTCTTC
15	-	TRBJ1-4	TRBV5-1	-	CASSQIRAQGEKLFF	TGCGCCAGCAGCCAGATCCGGGCTCAGGGTGAAAAACTGTTTTTT
15	once	TRBJ2-1	TRBV7-8	TRBD2	CASREEASGSYEQFF	TGTGCCAGCCGGGAGGAGGCTAGCGGGAGCTATGAGCAGTTCTTC
16	-	TRBJ1-1	TRBV4-1	-	CASSQDSGQLGTEAFF	TGCGCCAGCAGCCAAGATTCAGGCCAGTTGGGCACTGAAGCTTTCTTT
14	-	TRBJ2-5	TRBV5-1	TRBD1	CASSLGTGVETQYF	TGCGCCAGCAGCTTGGGGACAGGGGTAGAGACCCAGTACTTC
15	-	TRBJ2-1	TRBV5-1	-	CASSLMASVGNEQFF	TGCGCCAGCAGCTTGATGGCTAGCGTAGGCAATGAGCAGTTCTTC
20	once	TRBJ1-5	TRBV27	TRBD1	CASSSYFQGDPKQGNQPQHF	TGTGCCAGCAGTTCCTACTTTCAGGGGGATCCAAAGCAGGGCAATCAGCCCCAGCATTTT
16	-	TRBJ1-5	TRBV4-3	-	CASSQDPGGIGQPQHF	TGCGCCAGCAGCCAAGATCCAGGCGGGATCGGGCAGCCCCAGCATTTT
14	-	TRBJ2-4	TRBV7-2	-	CASSSPPAENIQYF	TGTGCCAGCAGCTCGCCTCCAGCGGAAAACATTCAGTACTTC
14	-	TRBJ2-1	TRBV29-1	TRBD1	CSVDRTGVYNEQFF	TGCAGCGTTGATCGGACAGGCGTTTACAATGAGCAGTTCTTC
14	-	TRBJ2-3	TRBV9	-	CASGQGTSTDTQYF	TGTGCCTCCGGTCAGGGGACAAGCACAGATACGCAGTATTTT
16	once	TRBJ2-3	TRBV9	TRBD2	CASSVGSSGRTDTQYF	TGTGCCAGCAGCGTAGGGTCTAGCGGACGCACAGATACGCAGTATTTT
15	-	TRBJ2-5	TRBV7-8	-	CASSGTGMVQETQYF	TGTGCCAGCAGCGGGACGGGGATGGTCCAAGAGACCCAGTACTTC
15	few	TRBJ2-3	TRBV4-3	-	CASSKQGAGGDTQYF	TGCGCCAGCAGTAAACAGGGGGCGGGGGGAGATACGCAGTATTTT